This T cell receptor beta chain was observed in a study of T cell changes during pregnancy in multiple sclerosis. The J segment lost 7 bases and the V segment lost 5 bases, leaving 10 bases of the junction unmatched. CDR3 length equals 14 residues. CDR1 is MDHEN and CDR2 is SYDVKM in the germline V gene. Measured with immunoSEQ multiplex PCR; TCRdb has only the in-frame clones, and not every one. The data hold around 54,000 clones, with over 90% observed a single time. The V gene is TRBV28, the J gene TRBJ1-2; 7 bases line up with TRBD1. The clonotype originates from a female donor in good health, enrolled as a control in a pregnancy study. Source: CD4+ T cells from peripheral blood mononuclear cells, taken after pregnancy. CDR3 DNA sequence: TGTGCCAGCAGTGGCGGTACAGGGGTTCGTGGCTACACCTTC. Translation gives CASSGGTGVRGYTF.